This entry describes one T cell receptor beta chain. In its sample, this clonotype was seen many times. Its antigen is unknown. No base-level quality is on record; no much larger clone is a single base apart. This specimen's time point label, interpreted: around 42 days after influenza vaccine administration. The sample comes from a study of response to subunit inactivated influenza vaccine (dated by TCRdb to between 2017 and 2018). The study in broad terms: The study used deep quantitative T cell receptor repertoire profiling to track responses to a trivalent subunit inactivated influenza vaccine.

Libraries were built with RT-PCR. Sequencing took place on an Illumina HiSeq 2500. TCRdb cleaned the public reads at Q25 with fastp, built clones with MiXCR and kept in-frame beta chains. All rows with the same CDR3 protein become a single entry with the most common DNA and genes. This sample is represented by some 500,000 distinct CDR3 sequences; around 13% of them were singletons. Together, the top ten hold about an eighth of the sample. The full study reports these points: The authors suggested that each seasonal influenza vaccination may recruit only a limited number of new T cells.

Trimming removed 2 bases from V and 1 base from J; the gene matches leave 3 bases unexplained. Reading from cysteine to phenylalanine, the CDR3 counts 15 amino acids. Only the CDR3 DNA is retained, 45 bases long and in frame from the first base. The germline V gene (reference sequence) supplies CDR1 MNHEY and CDR2 SMNVEV. This receptor was identified in a man aged 50 or older who received an inactivated influenza vaccine. Donor details come from another sample of the same person, matched by shared clones. The rearrangement joined TRBV27 to TRBJ2-3, and TRBD2 aligns with 7 junction nucleotides. The sample here was PBMCs from blood, taken 35 to 45 days after vaccination. The sequence in DNA is TGTGCCAGCAGTTTAATACGGGGGGGCACAGATACGCAGTATTTT. Its coded protein is CASSLIRGGTDTQYF.